These 21 T cell receptor beta chains were sequenced from one sample in a study of blood T cell repertoires in COVID-19. Sequencing used immunoSEQ multiplex PCR; TCRdb keeps in-frame clones, though not all of them. Of fewer than 120,000 clones listed, roughly 82% are singletons. Source material: peripheral blood. These receptors were collected from a woman aged 60 to 75 with acute or convalescent COVID-19.

This clone showed up just a few times. The chain uses TRBV19 and TRBJ2-2; D possibly corresponds to TRBD1 (7 bases). The germline gives CDR1 LNHDA, CDR2 SQIVND (reference sequence). V was trimmed by 7 bases and J by 4 bases, leaving 13 bases between them. This CDR3 comprises 14 residues. The CDR3 here is CASNTGDSTGELFF. The CDR3 DNA is TGTGCCAGTAACACAGGGGACTCCACCGGGGAGCTGTTTTTT.

This chain links TRBV28 with TRBJ1-5; TRBD1 agrees at 8 bases. The CDR3 has 13 amino acids. Germline CDR1 reads MDHEN; CDR2 reads SYDVKM. With 8 bases clipped from V and 4 bases from J, the junction kept 4 bases outside the gene matches. The DNA for the CDR3 is TGTGCCAGCTGGACAGGGTGGAATCAGCCCCAGCATTTT. Protein: CASWTGWNQPQHF.

The chain employs TRBV9 and TRBJ1-2; 7 bases line up with TRBD1. Germline V gene data show CDR1 as SGDLS and CDR2 as YYNGEE. The CDR3 consists of 14 residues. V gave up 4 bases and J gave up 2 bases; unmatched junction bases: 5. The CDR3 here is CASSLTGANYGYTF. As DNA, the CDR3 is TGTGCCAGCAGCTTAACAGGGGCGAACTATGGCTACACCTTC.

The chain has TRBV6-5 and TRBJ2-7; D ambiguous. The CDR3 has 13 residues. Trimming left V 2 bases short and J 5 bases short, with 10 bases between. CDR1 and CDR2 (germline): MNHEY, SVGAGI. For the CDR3, the DNA is TGTGCCAGCAGTTACCAATATGGCCACGAGCAGTACTTC. It is translated as CASSYQYGHEQYF.

The V and J genes are TRBV5-1 and TRBJ2-7; possible D gene TRBD2, 6 bases. Germline CDR1 and CDR2: SGHRS and YFSETQ. Trimming took off 5 bases at V and 3 bases at J, with 15 bases between the two ends. The CDR3 extends over 14 amino acids. The CDR3 region is CASRFRTGVYEQYF. CDR3 bases: TGCGCCAGCAGGTTTCGGACGGGGGTCTACGAGCAGTACTTC.

The chain employs TRBV7-2 and TRBJ1-2; 7 positions match TRBD1. With 2 bases clipped from V and 3 bases from J, the junction kept 9 bases outside the gene matches. The V gene's germline CDR1 is SGHTA and CDR2 FQGNSA. This CDR3 region has 16 residues. The CDR3 loop is CASSLRPGTADYGYTF. CDR3 nucleotide sequence: TGTGCCAGCAGCTTACGCCCCGGGACAGCCGACTATGGCTACACCTTC.

V is TRBV19 and J is TRBJ2-5; 14 bases fit TRBD2. The V gene's germline CDR1 is LNHDA and CDR2 SQIVND (reference sequence). The junction had 5 bases not matched to a gene; V was cut back by 6 bases and J by 5 bases. This CDR3 region has 15 residues. The CDR3 is CASRRLAGGLETQYF. The CDR3 coding sequence is TGTGCCAGTAGAAGACTAGCGGGAGGGCTGGAGACCCAGTACTTC.

This chain joins TRBV11-3 and TRBJ1-1; 9 bases match TRBD1. Germline CDR1 SGHNT, CDR2 YENEEA. The CDR3 loop spans 18 amino acids. V lost 5 bases and J lost 1; bases outside the gene matches: 14. The CDR3 DNA is TGTGCCAGCAGCCATCAAAATTCGGGGACAGGGCAGAACACTGAAGCTTTCTTT. Protein: CASSHQNSGTGQNTEAFF.

The J gene is TRBJ2-7, the V gene TRBV3-1 (or the pseudogene TRBV3-2); 12 bases agree with TRBD2. The CDR3 consists of 16 residues. The germline V gene has CDR1 LGHDT and CDR2 YNNKEL (reference sequence). The V and J ends lost 5 bases and 4 bases, in that order; junction bases with no gene match: 9. CDR3 region: CASSFPTSGGRYEQYF. The CDR3 DNA sequence: TGTGCCAGCAGCTTTCCCACTAGCGGGGGGAGATACGAGCAGTACTTC.

The chain links TRBV6-2 or TRBV6-3 to TRBJ2-3; D remains unclear. This CDR3 contains 15 residues. V was trimmed by 4 bases and J by 2 bases, leaving 13 bases between them. The germline V gene encodes CDR1 MNHEY and CDR2 SVGEGT. CDR3 DNA: TGTGCCAGCAGTTCCCTGGAGCGAGCCACAGATACGCAGTATTTT. Translating it yields CASSSLERATDTQYF.

The CDR3 here is CASSPWTGGYEQYF. CDR3 nucleotides: TGTGCCAGCAGTCCCTGGACAGGAGGTTACGAGCAGTACTTC. This chain links TRBV2 with TRBJ2-7; TRBD1 aligns across 7 bases. V shed 5 bases and J 4 bases; nucleotides not matched to a gene: 8. Germline loops: CDR1 SNHLY, CDR2 FYNNEI. The CDR3 length is 14 residues. Filled out from reference TRBV2 and TRBJ2-7, the complete variable domain reads EPEVTQTPSHQVTQMGQEVILRCVPISNHLYFYWYRQILGQKVEFLVSFYNNEISEKSEIFDDQFSVERPDGSNFTLKIRSTKLEDSAMYFCASSPWTGGYEQYFGPGTRLTVT.

This clone appeared a few times. The J gene is TRBJ2-3, the V gene TRBV30; D not certain. This CDR3 has 13 amino acids. The germline V gene encodes CDR1 GTSNPN and CDR2 SVGIG (reference sequence). The V gene lost 2 bases and the J gene lost 5 bases, with 11 bases spanning the gap. CDR3 nucleotides: TGTGCCTGGAGTTCCCGGAGAGGAGATACGCAGTATTTT. Residues: CAWSSRRGDTQYF.

V usage is TRBV14 and J usage is TRBJ1-1, with 7 bases that match TRBD1. The CDR3 contains 13 residues. CDR1 is SGHDN, CDR2 FVKESK, per germline. J gave up 4 bases and V 9 bases, and 8 bases lay outside the gene matches. The CDR3 DNA reads as TGTGCCAGGGAGGGGGCGGAGAGCACTGAAGCTTTCTTT. Residues: CAREGAESTEAFF.

The chain uses TRBV19 and TRBJ2-1; possibly TRBD2 for D (6 bases). This CDR3 spans 15 amino acids. Germline V gives CDR1 LNHDA, CDR2 SQIVND (reference sequence). Trimming cost V 3 bases and J 2 bases, with 11 bases left between them. The CDR3 DNA reads TGTGCCAGTAGTATGGCGGGGACCACCTACAATGAGCAGTTCTTC. It translates to CASSMAGTTYNEQFF.

The gene calls are TRBV24-1 and TRBJ2-5, with 9 positions matching TRBD2. The CDR3 spans 15 residues. The trim removed 6 bases at V and 5 bases at J, leaving 9 bases unmatched. CDR1 and CDR2 (germline): KGHDR, SFDVKD. In nucleotides, the CDR3 is TGTGCCACCAGTCCAGCGGGGGGCCGCATGGAGACCCAGTACTTC. Its protein is CATSPAGGRMETQYF.

The chain joins TRBV4-2 to TRBJ1-1, with TRBD1 as a possible D gene (5 bases). Trimming left V 3 bases short and J 1 base short, with 9 bases between. The V gene's germline CDR1 is LGHNA and CDR2 YNFKEQ. This CDR3 has 14 residues. The DNA for the CDR3 is TGTGCCAGCAGCCACCACGGACAGAACACTGAAGCTTTCTTT. Translating gives CASSHHGQNTEAFF.

The chain links TRBV24-1 to TRBJ2-5; a possible D gene is TRBD2 (6 bases). CDR3 length: 14 amino acids. Deletions cut 4 bases from V and 2 bases from J, with 10 bases between. CDR1 is KGHDR and CDR2 is SFDVKD in the germline V gene. This CDR3 is CATSDGGVQETQYF. CDR3 nucleotide sequence: TGTGCCACCAGTGACGGCGGGGTACAAGAGACCCAGTACTTC.

This clone was found once. The chain couples TRBV4-2 to TRBJ1-1; 7 bases are shared with TRBD1. This CDR3 has 14 amino acids. The trim removed 4 bases at V and 4 bases at J, leaving 6 bases unmatched. Germline CDR1 reads LGHNA; CDR2 reads YNFKEQ. CDR3 amino acids: CASSRQGIGTEAFF. The CDR3 nucleotides are TGTGCCAGCAGCCGACAGGGAATAGGCACTGAAGCTTTCTTT.

V gene TRBV27 combines with J gene TRBJ1-1; D uncertain. The CDR3 runs to 15 residues. V shed 4 bases and J shed 3 bases, with 15 bases lying between them. In germline, CDR1 is MNHEY, CDR2 SMNVEV (reference sequence). The CDR3 spells CASSSLRKRDTEAFF. The CDR3 coding sequence is TGTGCCAGCAGTTCCCTCCGGAAACGGGACACTGAAGCTTTCTTT.

This chain joins TRBV7-3 and TRBJ1-6, with 7 bases matching TRBD1. The CDR3 spans 14 residues. With V trimmed by 4 bases and J by 6 bases, 3 bases remained unmatched. The germline CDR1 and CDR2 sequences are SGHTA and FQGTGA. The CDR3 DNA reads as TGTGCCAGCAGCTCCGGGACAGCTAATTCACCCCTCCACTTT. As protein: CASSSGTANSPLHF.

This chain links TRBV5-4 with TRBJ1-1, with D possibly being TRBD1 (6 bases). The CDR3 is 15 amino acids. Deletions cut 3 bases from V and 2 bases from J, with 14 bases between. In germline, CDR1 is SGHNT, CDR2 YYREEE (reference sequence). CDR3 bases: TGTGCCAGCAGCTCTATCGGACAGATCAACACTGAAGCTTTCTTT. Its protein is CASSSIGQINTEAFF.